The next 5 T cell receptor beta chains were all read from a single sample in a study of blood T cell repertoires in COVID-19. Assay: immunoSEQ multiplex PCR; the TCRdb copy retains only in-frame clones and omits some. The table includes under 55,000 clones, 80% detected once. Source material: peripheral blood. Receptors originate from a man between 70 and 80 years old with acute or convalescent COVID-19.

CDR3 sequence: CASSQDNRETYEQYF. CDR3 DNA sequence: TGCGCCAGCAGCCAAGATAACAGGGAAACCTACGAGCAGTACTTC. The chain carries TRBV4-1 and TRBJ2-7; possible D gene TRBD1, 6 bases. The CDR3 totals 15 residues. Per the germline V gene, CDR1 is MGHRA and CDR2 is YSYEKL. Trimming shortened V by 0 bases and J by 2 bases, and 11 bases separated the two germline ends.

The CDR3 DNA is TGCGCCAGCAGCTTCGGCAGACAGAACACTGAAGCTTTCTTT. Translating it yields CASSFGRQNTEAFF. The rearrangement uses TRBV5-1 and TRBJ1-1; D is unclear. Germline CDR1 SGHRS, CDR2 YFSETQ. V was pared by 2 bases and J by 1 base, with 9 bases between. The CDR3 has 14 amino acids. Full variable domain (remainder filled in from reference TRBV5-1 and TRBJ1-1): KAGVTQTPRYLIKTRGQQVTLSCSPISGHRSVSWYQQTPGQGLQFLFEYFSETQRNKGNFPGRFSGRQFSNSRSEMNVSTLELGDSALYLCASSFGRQNTEAFFGQGTRLTVV.

CDR3 in amino acids: CASSLGGRGGRETQYF. In nucleotides, the CDR3 is TGTGCCAGCAGTTTAGGGGGTAGGGGAGGACGAGAGACCCAGTACTTC. The chain carries TRBV28 and TRBJ2-5, with D perhaps matching TRBD2 (6 bases). CDR3 size: 16 residues. V gave up 2 bases and J gave up 4 bases, with 17 bases separating them. Germline assignment: CDR1 MDHEN and CDR2 SYDVKM.

This clone was detected once. V and J are TRBV7-8 and TRBJ1-4, with D tentatively TRBD1 (6 bases). Germline CDR1 and CDR2: SGHVS and FQNEAQ. Trimming removed 2 bases from V and 4 bases from J, with 23 bases in between. The CDR3 consists of 19 residues. DNA for the CDR3: TGTGCCAGCAGCTTAAAAACGGGGTGGGCGGGGGCGAATAATGAAAAACTGTTTTTT. This codes for CASSLKTGWAGANNEKLFF.

The chain uses TRBV30 and TRBJ2-3, with 9 nucleotides matching TRBD2. The germline CDR1 and CDR2 sequences are GTSNPN and SVGIG (reference sequence). This CDR3 comprises 14 residues. V shed 1 base and J 6 bases; nucleotides not matched to a gene: 5. For the CDR3, the DNA is TGTGCCTGGAGTGGGGCGGGGGGGAAGGATACGCAGTATTTT. Protein: CAWSGAGGKDTQYF.